The sequence of this TCR beta chain was determined in a study of vaccination effects on CD4 cells after COVID-19. This clone was seen a few times. Its antigen is currently unknown. The CDR3 covers 17 residues. Viral peptide pools were used in the ViraFEST assay to expand antigen-specific CD4+ T cells, and sequencing came afterward. Isolating CD4+ T cells followed approximately nine days of culture. Of the BNT162b2 and mRNA-1273 vaccines, participants received two doses of one or the other. Days 3 and 7 saw half the medium replaced with IL-2 medium. Repertoires were generated with immunoSEQ multiplex PCR, while TCRdb's copy carries only in-frame clones and drops some. The table includes under 25,000 clones, roughly 80% detected once.

The input for sequencing was CD4+ T cells from PBMCs cultured with SARS-CoV-2 spike peptides, taken after COVID-19 vaccination. The source is a human donor who received a COVID-19 vaccine. Some clones in this sample may be carry-over from other donors' samples. The V call is TRBV1, the J call TRBJ2-7. TRBV1 is described as a pseudogene. As DNA, the CDR3 is TGCACCAGCAGCAGGGGAGGGGGCCTACCTAGCTCCTACGAGCAGTACGTC. Amino acids: CTSSRGGGLPSSYEQYV.